This T cell receptor (beta chain) was recovered during a study of T cell responses to AZD1222 COVID-19 vaccine. This CDR3 spans 15 amino acids. Germline V CDR1 and CDR2: MNHEY, SVGAGI. V was cut by 3 bases and J by 2 bases, with 12 bases left in between. Overall study findings and caveats: Spike-specific TCR breadth and depth rose after two AZD1222 doses.

Turning to this clone: Its antigen remains unidentified.

Profiling relied on immunoSEQ multiplex PCR, and the TCRdb table lists in-frame clones only, not all of them. This table holds about 110,000 clones, 87% found once. This sample comprised peripheral blood, obtained 28 days after the second AZD1222 dose. The chain uses TRBV6-5 and TRBJ2-3; no reliable D call. The clonotype originates from an adult who received the AZD1222 COVID-19 vaccine. CDR3 DNA sequence: TGTGCCAGCAGTTATTACACGACCTCCACAGATACGCAGTATTTT. Protein product: CASSYYTTSTDTQYF.